These T cell receptor beta chains were read from a single sample in a study of T cell changes during pregnancy in multiple sclerosis. Assay: immunoSEQ multiplex PCR; the TCRdb copy retains only in-frame clones and omits some. Of 45,000 to 55,000 clones in the sample, 80% to 95% were seen once. The sequencing here drew on peripheral blood, taken after pregnancy. The receptors shown here come from a female donor with multiple sclerosis, enrolled in a pregnancy study. CDR3s include the opening cysteine and the closing phenylalanine or tryptophan. D genes are given only for firm matches. Rows may omit the clone size; those that give it use once, few, many or a size class.

cdr3_aa: CASSESRNTEAFF
cdr3_nt: TGTGCCAGCAGTGAGTCCCGGAACACTGAAGCTTTCTTT
d_call: NA
j_call: TRBJ1-1
cdr3_length: 13
v_call: TRBV25-1
clone_size: NA

cdr3_aa: CASSPPGQGGKNIQYF
cdr3_nt: TGTGCCAGCAGTCCACCGGGACAGGGGGGTAAAAACATTCAGTACTTC
d_call: TRBD1
j_call: TRBJ2-4
cdr3_length: 16
v_call: TRBV28
clone_size: NA

cdr3_aa: CASAGTGGARETQYF
cdr3_nt: TGTGCTAGTGCGGGGACAGGGGGCGCGAGAGAGACCCAGTACTTC
d_call: TRBD1
j_call: TRBJ2-5
cdr3_length: 15
v_call: TRBV12-5
clone_size: NA

cdr3_aa: CASKGDANYGYTF
cdr3_nt: TGTGCCAGCAAGGGGGACGCAAACTATGGCTACACCTTC
d_call: NA
j_call: TRBJ1-2
cdr3_length: 13
v_call: TRBV7-3
clone_size: NA

cdr3_aa: CASSQDWTELYEQYF
cdr3_nt: TGTGCCAGCAGCCAAGATTGGACAGAACTCTACGAGCAGTACTTC
d_call: NA
j_call: TRBJ2-7
cdr3_length: 15
v_call: TRBV4-2
clone_size: NA

cdr3_aa: CASSQERGGTYEQYF
cdr3_nt: TGCGCCAGCAGCCAAGAACGGGGGGGGACCTACGAGCAGTACTTC
d_call: TRBD2
j_call: TRBJ2-7
cdr3_length: 15
v_call: TRBV4-1
clone_size: NA

cdr3_aa: CASSQDGGRGGYTF
cdr3_nt: TGCGCCAGCAGCCAAGATGGAGGGCGGGGTGGCTACACCTTC
d_call: NA
j_call: TRBJ1-2
cdr3_length: 14
v_call: TRBV4-3
clone_size: NA

cdr3_aa: CASSLSGNRANEKLFF
cdr3_nt: TGTGCCAGCAGCTTATCGGGGAACAGGGCTAATGAAAAACTGTTTTTT
d_call: NA
j_call: TRBJ1-4
cdr3_length: 16
v_call: TRBV7-6
clone_size: NA

cdr3_aa: CASSGQGSPLHF
cdr3_nt: TGTGCCAGCAGTGGACAGGGATCACCCCTCCACTTT
d_call: TRBD1
j_call: TRBJ1-6
cdr3_length: 12
v_call: TRBV25-1
clone_size: NA

cdr3_aa: CASSLEPRQAGYGYTF
cdr3_nt: TGTGCCAGCAGCTTAGAGCCTCGACAGGCCGGCTATGGCTACACCTTC
d_call: NA
j_call: TRBJ1-2
cdr3_length: 16
v_call: TRBV7-9
clone_size: NA

cdr3_aa: CASSIETGREKLFF
cdr3_nt: TGTGCCAGTAGTATTGAGACAGGACGGGAAAAACTGTTTTTT
d_call: NA
j_call: TRBJ1-4
cdr3_length: 14
v_call: TRBV19
clone_size: NA

cdr3_aa: CASSLSGDRGNIQYF
cdr3_nt: TGTGCCAGCAGCTTGAGTGGGGACCGGGGGAACATTCAGTACTTC
d_call: NA
j_call: TRBJ2-4
cdr3_length: 15
v_call: TRBV5-4
clone_size: NA

cdr3_aa: CASSLDRGEQYF
cdr3_nt: TGTGCCAGCAGCTTAGATAGGGGGGAGCAGTACTTC
d_call: NA
j_call: TRBJ2-7
cdr3_length: 12
v_call: TRBV11-3
clone_size: NA

cdr3_aa: CASSIPGGLREENIQYF
cdr3_nt: TGTGCCAGTAGTATCCCGGGGGGCCTGCGGGAGGAAAACATTCAGTACTTC
d_call: TRBD2
j_call: TRBJ2-4
cdr3_length: 17
v_call: TRBV19
clone_size: NA

cdr3_aa: CAWSGSVFGGRNYGYTF
cdr3_nt: TGTGCCTGGAGTGGCTCCGTGTTTGGAGGGCGGAACTATGGCTACACCTTC
d_call: NA
j_call: TRBJ1-2
cdr3_length: 17
v_call: TRBV30
clone_size: NA

cdr3_aa: CASSPGTSGSGANVLTF
cdr3_nt: TGTGCCAGCAGCCCCGGGACTAGCGGCTCTGGGGCCAACGTCCTGACTTTC
d_call: TRBD2
j_call: TRBJ2-6
cdr3_length: 17
v_call: TRBV7-2
clone_size: NA

cdr3_aa: CASSEVNTEAFF
cdr3_nt: TGCGCCAGCAGCGAGGTGAACACTGAAGCTTTCTTT
d_call: NA
j_call: TRBJ1-1
cdr3_length: 12
v_call: TRBV5-1
clone_size: NA

cdr3_aa: CASSPFGTGGEETQYF
cdr3_nt: TGTGCCAGCAGTCCCTTCGGGACAGGGGGCGAAGAGACCCAGTACTTC
d_call: TRBD1
j_call: TRBJ2-5
cdr3_length: 16
v_call: TRBV27
clone_size: NA

cdr3_aa: CASSSLRRHYEQYF
cdr3_nt: TGTGCCAGCAGCTCTCTAAGGAGGCACTACGAGCAGTACTTC
d_call: NA
j_call: TRBJ2-7
cdr3_length: 14
v_call: TRBV13
clone_size: NA

cdr3_aa: CASSQGRAGKIGYTF
cdr3_nt: TGCGCCAGCAGCCAAGGGAGGGCAGGGAAGATTGGCTACACCTTC
d_call: NA
j_call: TRBJ1-2
cdr3_length: 15
v_call: TRBV4-3
clone_size: NA

cdr3_aa: CASSLAGTLGYEQYF
cdr3_nt: TGTGCCAGCAGCTTAGCGGGGACTCTTGGGTACGAGCAGTACTTC
d_call: NA
j_call: TRBJ2-7
cdr3_length: 15
v_call: TRBV7-9
clone_size: NA

cdr3_aa: CASSAGTGDQPQHF
cdr3_nt: TGTGCCAGCAGCGCCGGGACAGGGGATCAGCCCCAGCATTTT
d_call: TRBD1
j_call: TRBJ1-5
cdr3_length: 14
v_call: TRBV9
clone_size: NA

cdr3_aa: CASSSLQGGEQYF
cdr3_nt: TGTGCCAGTAGTAGCCTTCAAGGGGGCGAGCAGTACTTC
d_call: NA
j_call: TRBJ2-7
cdr3_length: 13
v_call: TRBV19
clone_size: NA

cdr3_aa: CASSVGDRAYGYTF
cdr3_nt: TGTGCCAGCAGTGTCGGGGACAGGGCATATGGCTACACCTTC
d_call: TRBD1
j_call: TRBJ1-2
cdr3_length: 14
v_call: TRBV6-4
clone_size: NA

cdr3_aa: CASSFSRSTTYEQYF
cdr3_nt: TGTGCCAGCAGCTTTAGCCGGAGTACAACCTACGAGCAGTACTTC
d_call: NA
j_call: TRBJ2-7
cdr3_length: 15
v_call: TRBV7-2
clone_size: NA

cdr3_aa: CASSQGGIGGTFF
cdr3_nt: TGTGCCAGCAGCCAAGGGGGCATTGGGGGGACTTTCTTT
d_call: TRBD1
j_call: TRBJ1-1
cdr3_length: 13
v_call: TRBV7-6
clone_size: NA

cdr3_aa: CASRNTGTVIYGYTF
cdr3_nt: TGTGCCAGCAGGAACACCGGGACAGTCATCTATGGCTACACCTTC
d_call: TRBD1
j_call: TRBJ1-2
cdr3_length: 15
v_call: TRBV5-6
clone_size: NA

cdr3_aa: CASSVLDSRSYNEQFF
cdr3_nt: TGTGCCAGCAGCGTTCTGGACAGCCGCTCCTACAATGAGCAGTTCTTC
d_call: NA
j_call: TRBJ2-1
cdr3_length: 16
v_call: TRBV9
clone_size: NA

cdr3_aa: CASSPEETQYF
cdr3_nt: TGTGCCAGCAGCCCAGAAGAGACCCAGTACTTC
d_call: NA
j_call: TRBJ2-5
cdr3_length: 11
v_call: TRBV11-2
clone_size: NA

cdr3_aa: CSARESGEQFF
cdr3_nt: TGCAGTGCTAGGGAGTCCGGTGAGCAGTTCTTC
d_call: NA
j_call: TRBJ2-1
cdr3_length: 11
v_call: TRBV20-1
clone_size: NA

cdr3_aa: CASSLVDRGATDTQYF
cdr3_nt: TGTGCCAGCAGTCTGGTCGACAGGGGCGCAACAGATACGCAGTATTTT
d_call: TRBD1
j_call: TRBJ2-3
cdr3_length: 16
v_call: TRBV5-4
clone_size: NA

cdr3_aa: CASSPLGTSYEQYF
cdr3_nt: TGTGCCAGCTCACCTCTTGGGACATCTTACGAGCAGTACTTC
d_call: NA
j_call: TRBJ2-7
cdr3_length: 14
v_call: TRBV18
clone_size: NA

cdr3_aa: CASSYSGTGGSYTF
cdr3_nt: TGTGCCAGCAGTTACTCTGGGACAGGGGGATCCTACACCTTC
d_call: TRBD1
j_call: TRBJ1-2
cdr3_length: 14
v_call: TRBV6-5
clone_size: NA

cdr3_aa: CASSGQVAGNTIYF
cdr3_nt: TGTGCCAGCAGCGGACAGGTGGCTGGAAACACCATATATTTT
d_call: TRBD1
j_call: TRBJ1-3
cdr3_length: 14
v_call: TRBV5-4
clone_size: once

cdr3_aa: CASPGTQSDTQYF
cdr3_nt: TGTGCCAGCCCCGGGACTCAATCAGATACGCAGTATTTT
d_call: NA
j_call: TRBJ2-3
cdr3_length: 13
v_call: TRBV18
clone_size: NA

cdr3_aa: CAISGQGENIQYF
cdr3_nt: TGTGCCATCAGTGGGCAGGGTGAAAACATTCAGTACTTC
d_call: NA
j_call: TRBJ2-4
cdr3_length: 13
v_call: TRBV10-3
clone_size: NA

cdr3_aa: CASSYPGAGYNEQFF
cdr3_nt: TGTGCCAGCAGTTACCCGGGCGCGGGCTACAATGAGCAGTTCTTC
d_call: NA
j_call: TRBJ2-1
cdr3_length: 15
v_call: TRBV6-5
clone_size: NA

cdr3_aa: CAWSLLTGLETEAFF
cdr3_nt: TGTGCCTGGAGTCTTCTGACAGGGTTAGAGACTGAAGCTTTCTTT
d_call: TRBD1
j_call: TRBJ1-1
cdr3_length: 15
v_call: TRBV30
clone_size: NA

cdr3_aa: CSGADSPSEEAFF
cdr3_nt: TGCAGCGGAGCCGACAGTCCAAGTGAAGAAGCTTTCTTT
d_call: NA
j_call: TRBJ1-1
cdr3_length: 13
v_call: TRBV29-1
clone_size: NA

cdr3_aa: CSVAGQGGKNTEAFF
cdr3_nt: TGCAGCGTTGCCGGACAGGGAGGGAAGAACACTGAAGCTTTCTTT
d_call: TRBD1
j_call: TRBJ1-1
cdr3_length: 15
v_call: TRBV29-1
clone_size: once

cdr3_aa: CASSATVHPLSVGELFF
cdr3_nt: TGTGCCAGCAGCGCAACCGTCCATCCATTGAGTGTTGGGGAGCTGTTTTTT
d_call: NA
j_call: TRBJ2-2
cdr3_length: 17
v_call: TRBV9
clone_size: NA